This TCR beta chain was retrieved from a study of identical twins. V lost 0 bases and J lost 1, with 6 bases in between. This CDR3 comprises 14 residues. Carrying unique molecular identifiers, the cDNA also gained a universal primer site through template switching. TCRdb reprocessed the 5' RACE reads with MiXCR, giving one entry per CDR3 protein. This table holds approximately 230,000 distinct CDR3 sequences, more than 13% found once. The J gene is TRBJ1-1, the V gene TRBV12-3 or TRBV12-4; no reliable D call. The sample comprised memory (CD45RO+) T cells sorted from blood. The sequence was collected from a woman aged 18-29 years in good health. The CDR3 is CASSLAVKNTEAFF. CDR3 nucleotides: TGTGCCAGCAGTTTAGCGGTTAAGAACACTGAAGCTTTCTTT.